Below are 14 T cell receptor beta chains sequenced from a single sample in a study of control samples from healthy donors and cancer patients. Using immunoSEQ multiplex PCR, the repertoire was profiled, and TCRdb retains in-frame clones only, with some absent. This table holds 90,000 or so clones, about 85% found once. Sequenced material: blood. The receptor set was obtained from a woman aged 45-65 years in good health.

The chain carries TRBV4-1 and TRBJ2-7, with TRBD2 matching 9 bases. The CDR3 sequence is 18 residues long. The junction had 13 bases not matched to a gene; V was cut back by 1 base and J by 3 bases. Germline V gene data show CDR1 as MGHRA and CDR2 as YSYEKL. CDR3 loop: CASSQVGRKAGGSYEQYF. CDR3 coding DNA: TGCGCCAGCAGCCAAGTGGGTCGGAAAGCGGGGGGAAGCTACGAGCAGTACTTC.

The chain joins TRBV14 to TRBJ1-5; TRBD1 might be the D (5 bases). Trimming removed 4 bases from V and 3 bases from J, with 7 bases in between. The CDR3 length is 13 residues. Per the germline V gene, CDR1 is SGHDN and CDR2 is FVKESK. Here the CDR3 reads CASSLGLNQPQHF. CDR3 nucleotide sequence: TGTGCCAGCAGCCTGGGGCTCAATCAGCCCCAGCATTTT.

The chain recombines TRBV7-2 with TRBJ2-4; 8 bases are a match to TRBD1. This CDR3 region has 16 residues. V shed 5 bases, J shed 3 bases, and the junction held 9 bases outside the gene matches. Germline V lookup: CDR1 SGHTA, CDR2 FQGNSA. The chain's CDR3 is CASSPPGGSVKNIQYF. CDR3 DNA sequence: TGTGCCAGCAGCCCTCCAGGGGGCTCGGTCAAAAACATTCAGTACTTC.

The J gene is TRBJ1-1, the V gene TRBV5-4; D uncertain. This CDR3 contains 13 residues. V was cut by 4 bases and J by 1 base, with 8 bases left in between. Germline V gene lookup returns CDR1 SGHNT and CDR2 YYREEE (reference sequence). CDR3 DNA: TGTGCCAGCAGCATACGAGGGAACACTGAAGCTTTCTTT. Translated: CASSIRGNTEAFF.

The V and J genes are TRBV7-2 and TRBJ2-1, with D tentatively TRBD1 or TRBD2 (5 bases each). V lost 4 bases and J 4 bases, leaving 14 bases between the germline ends. The CDR3 consists of 15 residues. Germline CDR1 and CDR2: SGHTA and FQGNSA. CDR3 residues: CASSYRDGSYNEQFF. CDR3 nucleotides: TGTGCCAGCAGCTACCGGGACGGATCATACAATGAGCAGTTCTTC.

This clone has a single count. The V call is TRBV11-1, the J call TRBJ2-3; 9 positions agree with TRBD2. The CDR3 extends over 16 amino acids. Germline V gives CDR1 SGHAT, CDR2 FQDESV (reference sequence). J lost 0 bases, V lost 4 bases, and 5 bases had no gene match. CDR3 protein: CASSSDGLASTDTQYF. CDR3 DNA sequence: TGTGCCAGCAGCTCGGATGGACTAGCGAGCACAGATACGCAGTATTTT.

This chain uses TRBV12-5 with TRBJ2-3; 9 nucleotides align to TRBD2. There are 20 residues in the CDR3. Germline trimming cut 0 bases from V and 0 bases from J; bases unmatched to any gene: 13. Germline-derived CDR1 and CDR2 are LGHNT and FRNRAP. The DNA of the CDR3 is TGTGCTAGTGGTTTGGTCACAGTCGTGACTAGCGGAAAAAGCACAGATACGCAGTATTTT. Amino acid sequence: CASGLVTVVTSGKSTDTQYF.

The chain employs TRBV7-2 and TRBJ2-3, with D possibly matching TRBD2 (6 bases). Per the germline V gene, CDR1 is SGHTA and CDR2 is FQGNSA. This CDR3 is 16 amino acids long. V gave up 1 base and J gave up 3 bases, with 14 bases separating them. In DNA, the CDR3 is TGTGCCAGCAGCTTAGGGGGCGGCGCGGGAACAGATACGCAGTATTTT. Its translation: CASSLGGGAGTDTQYF.

This clone has just one count. The rearrangement links TRBV27 to TRBJ2-7; 7 nucleotides line up with TRBD1. The CDR3 length is 11 residues. After removal of 6 bases from V and 6 bases from J, the junction contained 2 bases not matched to a gene. Germline assignment: CDR1 MNHEY and CDR2 SMNVEV (reference sequence). CDR3 bases: TGTGCCAGCAGCAACAGGGGCGAGCAGTACTTC. Its translation: CASSNRGEQYF.

This rearrangement joins TRBV4-3 to TRBJ1-1; D is uncertain. CDR3 length equals 13 residues. The V gene lost 3 bases and the J gene lost 1 base, with 6 bases spanning the gap. Germline values: CDR1 LGHNA, CDR2 YSLEER. The DNA of the CDR3 is TGCGCCAGCAGCCAGACGTGGAACACTGAAGCTTTCTTT. This gives the protein CASSQTWNTEAFF.

The chain uses TRBV10-3 and TRBJ2-3, with 9 bases that match TRBD1. The V gene end was trimmed by 3 bases and the J gene end by 2 bases; junction bases not matched to a gene: 6. Germline CDR1 and CDR2: ENHRY and SYGVKD. The CDR3 length is 16 residues. This CDR3 reads CAISDPTGGDTDTQYF. DNA of the CDR3: TGTGCCATCAGTGATCCGACAGGGGGGGACACAGATACGCAGTATTTT.

This clone was seen a single time. The J gene is TRBJ2-1, the V gene TRBV9, with D maybe TRBD1 (6 bases). Germline V gene data show CDR1 as SGDLS and CDR2 as YYNGEE. The CDR3 covers 15 residues. The V gene lost 1 base and the J gene lost 3 bases, with 11 bases spanning the gap. DNA of the CDR3: TGTGCCAGCAGCGTACGGACAGACTTCTACAATGAGCAGTTCTTC. It codes for CASSVRTDFYNEQFF.

The J gene is TRBJ2-7, the V gene TRBV10-3, with 7 nucleotides matching TRBD2. J lost 5 bases, V lost 4 bases, and 5 bases had no gene match. CDR3 length equals 13 residues. Germline V CDR1 and CDR2: ENHRY, SYGVKD. The chain's CDR3 is CAISGAGEDEQYF. CDR3 DNA sequence: TGTGCCATCAGTGGGGCGGGGGAGGACGAGCAGTACTTC.

DNA of the CDR3: TGTGCCAGCAGTTTGGGGGTTTACTACGAGCAGTACTTC. This gives the protein CASSLGVYYEQYF. J is TRBJ2-7 and V is TRBV28; D might be TRBD1 or TRBD2, each matching 5 bases. CDR3 length: 13 amino acids. Germline V gives CDR1 MDHEN, CDR2 SYDVKM. Deletions cut 3 bases from V and 3 bases from J, with 9 bases between.